Listed below are T cell receptor beta chains from one sample, sequenced in a study of T cell responses to AZD1222 COVID-19 vaccine. Some clones are missing from TCRdb's copy, which holds only in-frame ones; the method was immunoSEQ multiplex PCR. Of roughly 91,000 clones in the sample, 70% to 90% were seen once. The sample here was peripheral blood, taken on day 0 of AZD1222 vaccination. The receptor source for this set is an adult in good health. Both conserved end residues are trimmed from each CDR3.

TRBJ2-3,TRBV7-2,ASSFQRGGADTQY
TRBJ2-5,TRBV6-5,ASGPSGRQGETQY
TRBJ1-4,TRBV19,ASSIGLGPNEKLF
TRBJ1-2,TRBV7-2,ASSTDPGRVTNYGYT
TRBJ2-2,TRBV3-1/TRBV3-2,ASSQEGALAANTGELF
TRBJ2-1,TRBV13,ASSRVGLAGVEQF
TRBJ1-5,TRBV6-5,ASSPGTEYQPQH
TRBJ2-2,TRBV24-1,ATSSRDRNTGELF
TRBJ2-3,TRBV9,ASSVGLASTDTQY
TRBJ1-5,TRBV24-1,ATSGGGQPQH